Here is one T cell receptor beta chain with its context. Its antigen is not identified. This sample was included in a study of T-cell reconstitution after alpha-beta-depleted transplantation in children. Points from the study as a whole: Several hundred expanded graft clones reportedly were the source of alpha-beta T cells about two months after transplant. From newly produced T cells came most of the T-cell counts and diversity one year after transplant.

Unique molecular identifiers were built into the TCRbeta library. MiXCR, run by TCRdb on the PCR reads, gives a single entry per CDR3 protein. This repertoire shows 300,000 to 350,000 distinct CDR3 sequences, around 15% found once; its top ten account for around 43%. V gave up 5 bases and J gave up 7 bases, with 15 bases separating them. Per the germline V gene, CDR1 is MDHEN and CDR2 is SYDVKM. The CDR3 runs 15 residues. The chain combines TRBV28 with TRBJ1-6; D is ambiguous. The clonotype was recovered from a male patient between 2 and 15 years old who had a stem cell transplant for acute lymphoblastic leukemia, so the T cells may come from the graft donor. The material sequenced was PBMCs, mostly from graft donor cells, taken 360 days after TCRalphabeta/CD19-depleted stem cell transplant. The CDR3 loop reads CASSARRGPNSPLHF. Written as DNA, the CDR3 is TGTGCCAGCAGTGCCAGGAGAGGCCCCAATTCACCCCTCCACTTT.